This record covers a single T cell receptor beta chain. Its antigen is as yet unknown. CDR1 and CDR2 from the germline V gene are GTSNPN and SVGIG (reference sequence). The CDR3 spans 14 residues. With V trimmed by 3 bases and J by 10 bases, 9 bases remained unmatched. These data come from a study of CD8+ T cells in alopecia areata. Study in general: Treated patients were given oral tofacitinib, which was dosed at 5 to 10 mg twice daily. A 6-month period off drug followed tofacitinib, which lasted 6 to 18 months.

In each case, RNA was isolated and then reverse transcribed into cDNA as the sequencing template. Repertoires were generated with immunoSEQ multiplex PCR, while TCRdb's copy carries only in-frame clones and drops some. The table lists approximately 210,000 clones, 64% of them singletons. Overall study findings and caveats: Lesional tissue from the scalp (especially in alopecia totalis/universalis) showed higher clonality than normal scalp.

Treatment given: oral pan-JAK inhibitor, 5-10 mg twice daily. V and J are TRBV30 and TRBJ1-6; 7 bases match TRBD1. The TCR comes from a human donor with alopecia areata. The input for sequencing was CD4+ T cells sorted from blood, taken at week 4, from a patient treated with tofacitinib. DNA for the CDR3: TGTGCCTGGAGCTCTAGTAGGGGGCGATCACCCCTCCACTTT. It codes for CAWSSSRGRSPLHF.